The 29 T cell receptor beta chains listed next were all sequenced from one sample in a study of radiotherapy plus CTLA-4 blockade in lung cancer. This table comes from immunoSEQ multiplex PCR, and its TCRdb copy is limited to in-frame clones, with some not included. The sample gives tens of thousands of clones, 80% to 90% of which show up once; roughly a quarter is in the top ten. The sample was peripheral blood, taken from a patient treated with radiotherapy plus ipilimumab. These receptors came from a human donor with non-small cell lung cancer whose response to radiotherapy plus ipilimumab could not be evaluated.

The chain couples TRBV7-9 to TRBJ1-1, with 7 bases fitting TRBD1. Germline CDR1 SEHNR, CDR2 FQNEAQ (reference sequence). The CDR3 runs to 14 residues. Losses at the gene ends were 2 bases for V and 6 bases for J; bases not matched to a gene: 6. CDR3 DNA: TGTGCCAGCAGCTTAAAAGGGGGCAGGGCTGAAGCTTTCTTT. It codes for CASSLKGGRAEAFF.

The chain recombines TRBV28 with TRBJ2-3; unclear D gene. The germline CDR1 and CDR2 sequences are MDHEN and SYDVKM. CDR3 length: 15 amino acids. V lost 5 bases and J 0 bases, leaving 12 bases between the germline ends. The CDR3 DNA sequence: TGTGCCAGCAGTCCGTCTAGGCTTAGCACAGATACGCAGTATTTT. Translation gives CASSPSRLSTDTQYF.

The count of this clone is one. The rearrangement uses TRBV6-5 and TRBJ2-7, with TRBD2 identical over 8 bases. The CDR3 consists of 15 residues. The germline CDR1 and CDR2 sequences are MNHEY and SVGAGI. The J segment lost 0 bases and the V segment lost 0 bases, leaving 1 base of the junction unmatched. CDR3 DNA sequence: TGTGCCAGCAGTTACTCAGGGACTAGCTCCTACGAGCAGTACTTC. Translation: CASSYSGTSSYEQYF.

The V call is TRBV7-9, the J call TRBJ1-4, with 7 bases that match TRBD1. The CDR3 is made up of 15 amino acids. The V gene's germline CDR1 is SEHNR and CDR2 FQNEAQ (reference sequence). With V trimmed by 4 bases and J by 0 bases, 2 bases remained unmatched. In nucleotides, the CDR3 is TGTGCCAGCAGCTCAGGACAGGCAACTAATGAAAAACTGTTTTTT. Translating gives CASSSGQATNEKLFF.

This clone has a handful of counts. The chain recombines TRBV5-6 with TRBJ1-1; maybe TRBD1 (6 bases). Germline assignment: CDR1 SGHDT and CDR2 YYEEEE. This CDR3 has 16 amino acids. V shed 8 bases and J shed 5 bases, with 25 bases lying between them. The CDR3 protein is CASRTPYGTPGTEAFF. In DNA, the CDR3 is TGTGCCAGTAGGACCCCTTATGGGACACCGGGGACTGAAGCTTTCTTT.

This sequence joins TRBV28 and TRBJ1-1, with 7 bases that match TRBD1. V lost 4 bases, J lost 0 bases, and 5 bases stayed unmatched. The germline gives CDR1 MDHEN, CDR2 SYDVKM. The CDR3 length is 15 residues. CDR3 in amino acids: CASSYRTGLNTEAFF. The CDR3 DNA is TGTGCCAGCAGTTATAGGACAGGTTTGAACACTGAAGCTTTCTTT.

The chain has TRBV28 and TRBJ1-2, with 9 bases aligning to TRBD1. This CDR3 is built from 14 residues. J gave up 2 bases and V 5 bases, and 3 bases lay outside the gene matches. Germline V gene sequence: CDR1 MDHEN, CDR2 SYDVKM. The CDR3 region is CASSAGTGNYGYTF. Written as DNA, the CDR3 is TGTGCCAGCAGTGCCGGGACAGGGAACTATGGCTACACCTTC.

The rearrangement uses TRBV10-3 and TRBJ2-7; 9 bases map to TRBD1. The junction had 6 bases not matched to a gene; V was cut back by 6 bases and J by 3 bases. Germline CDR1 reads ENHRY; CDR2 reads SYGVKD. This CDR3 is 14 amino acids long. The CDR3 spells CAIRAQGAIYEQYF. As DNA, the CDR3 is TGTGCCATCAGGGCACAGGGGGCGATCTACGAGCAGTACTTC.

J is TRBJ2-1 and V is TRBV7-3; 8 positions match TRBD1. The CDR3 is 17 residues long. The V gene end was trimmed by 5 bases and the J gene end by 2 bases; junction bases not matched to a gene: 11. Germline-derived CDR1 and CDR2 are SGHTA and FQGTGA. This chain's CDR3 is CASSPQETGEPYNEQFF. The CDR3 nucleotides are TGTGCCAGCAGCCCCCAGGAGACAGGGGAACCCTACAATGAGCAGTTCTTC.

V gene TRBV9 combines with J gene TRBJ1-1; TRBD1 might be the D (5 bases). This CDR3 comprises 15 residues. The V and J ends lost 4 bases and 5 bases respectively, with 18 bases between them. The germline V gene has CDR1 SGDLS and CDR2 YYNGEE. CDR3 sequence reads: CASSPSRGGRTEAFF. As DNA, the CDR3 is TGTGCCAGCAGCCCGAGTAGGGGAGGGAGGACTGAAGCTTTCTTT.

The gene calls are TRBV7-3 and TRBJ1-1; possible D gene TRBD1, 6 bases. With 5 bases removed from V and 3 bases from J, the gap between germline ends came to 10 bases. CDR1 and CDR2 (germline): SGHTA, FQGTGA. This CDR3 contains 13 residues. DNA for the CDR3: TGTGCCAGCAGCCCCTCAGGGGACACTGAAGCTTTCTTT. Translating it yields CASSPSGDTEAFF.

The chain couples TRBV5-5 to TRBJ2-1; D is perhaps TRBD2 (5 bases). The CDR3 runs 16 residues. Deletions cut 0 bases from V and 0 bases from J, with 10 bases between. CDR1 SGHKS and CDR2 YYEKEE come from the germline V gene (reference sequence). The CDR3 coding sequence is TGTGCCAGCAGCTTGGTTGGGAGCAGCTCCTACAATGAGCAGTTCTTC. It translates to CASSLVGSSSYNEQFF.

V is TRBV19 and J is TRBJ1-5; D uncertain. Looked up from germline, CDR1 is LNHDA and CDR2 is SQIVND (reference sequence). V gave up 3 bases and J gave up 0 bases, with 12 bases separating them. The CDR3 totals 16 residues. The CDR3 DNA sequence: TGTGCCAGTAGTATGGGCCCCAGGTCTAGCAATCAGCCCCAGCATTTT. The encoded protein is CASSMGPRSSNQPQHF.

The gene calls are TRBV7-3 and TRBJ2-3; TRBD2 matches at 10 bases. The CDR3 loop spans 16 amino acids. The V segment lost 5 bases and the J segment 6 bases; nucleotides outside the gene matches: 11. The germline V gene encodes CDR1 SGHTA and CDR2 FQGTGA. The CDR3 region is CASSHSGAGGPDTQYF. The DNA of the CDR3 is TGTGCCAGCAGCCATTCAGGAGCGGGAGGGCCTGATACGCAGTATTTT.

The table lists this clone with a count of one. The rearrangement joins TRBV15 to TRBJ1-1, with no clear D. Deletions cut 0 bases from V and 2 bases from J, with 16 bases between. The CDR3 is 17 amino acids. Germline V gene lookup returns CDR1 LNHNV and CDR2 YYDKDF (reference sequence). The CDR3 reads CATSRDLRRGLNTEAFF. The CDR3 bases are TGTGCCACCAGCAGAGATCTCCGGCGTGGACTCAACACTGAAGCTTTCTTT.

The rearrangement uses TRBV28 and TRBJ2-6; 7 bases are shared with TRBD2. The germline V gene has CDR1 MDHEN and CDR2 SYDVKM. The V gene end was trimmed by 2 bases and the J gene end by 2 bases; junction bases not matched to a gene: 0. The CDR3 loop spans 15 amino acids. Here the CDR3 reads CASSLGGAGANVLTF. CDR3 nucleotides: TGTGCCAGCAGTTTAGGGGGGGCTGGGGCCAACGTCCTGACTTTC.

The chain is built from TRBV29-1 and TRBJ2-5; weak D call: TRBD2 (6 bases). This CDR3 region has 15 residues. V lost 3 bases to trimming and J lost 5 bases, with 19 bases between them. Germline CDR1 reads SQVTM; CDR2 reads ANQGSEA. For the CDR3, the DNA is TGCAGCGTTGAGTTGGCGGGGACCTACGGGGAGACCCAGTACTTC. It encodes CSVELAGTYGETQYF.

This chain uses TRBV19 with TRBJ1-5; the D gene is possibly TRBD1 (5 bases). V shed 6 bases and J shed 2 bases, with 11 bases lying between them. CDR1 and CDR2 from the germline V gene are LNHDA and SQIVND (reference sequence). The CDR3 runs to 14 residues. This chain's CDR3 is CASRLRGGNQPQHF. CDR3 DNA sequence: TGTGCCAGTAGGTTACGGGGGGGCAATCAGCCCCAGCATTTT.

The chain links TRBV7-2 to TRBJ2-5, with TRBD2 matching 8 bases. The CDR3 extends over 15 amino acids. The V gene end was trimmed by 2 bases and the J gene end by 4 bases; junction bases not matched to a gene: 6. Per the germline V gene, CDR1 is SGHTA and CDR2 is FQGNSA. DNA of the CDR3: TGTGCCAGCAGCTTAAGAGCGGGAGAAAGAGAGACCCAGTACTTC. The encoded protein is CASSLRAGERETQYF.

J is TRBJ2-1 and V is TRBV9, with 8 bases matching TRBD1. CDR1 SGDLS and CDR2 YYNGEE come from the germline V gene. The CDR3 is 12 residues long. V was clipped by 5 bases and J by 9 bases; unmatched bases: 4. The CDR3 here is CASSPGGCEQFF. CDR3 coding DNA: TGTGCCAGCAGTCCAGGGGGCTGTGAGCAGTTCTTC.

The chain uses TRBV28 and TRBJ2-3; TRBD1 matches 8 bases. In germline, CDR1 is MDHEN, CDR2 SYDVKM. V dropped 4 bases and J dropped 11; count of bases not matched to a gene: 14. The CDR3 totals 15 residues. This CDR3 is CASSSTHPGGIGQYF. The CDR3 DNA reads as TGTGCCAGCAGTTCAACCCATCCAGGGGGCATCGGGCAGTATTTT.

V gene TRBV29-1 combines with J gene TRBJ2-7, with 7 bases fitting TRBD1. Trimming cost V 7 bases and J 1 base; bases outside gene matches: 4. CDR1 SQVTM and CDR2 ANQGSEA come from the germline V gene. The CDR3 is made up of 12 amino acids. The CDR3 bases are TGCAGCGGCGGACAGGATTCCTACGAGCAGTACTTC. Translation gives CSGGQDSYEQYF.

The chain uses TRBV4-1 and TRBJ1-1; 7 positions agree with TRBD1. Trimming took 3 bases from V and 5 from J; bases not matched to a gene: 9. The CDR3 runs 15 residues. Germline V gene data show CDR1 as MGHRA and CDR2 as YSYEKL. The CDR3 is CASSQLPGGRTEAFF. The CDR3 DNA sequence: TGCGCCAGCAGCCAGCTACCAGGGGGTAGGACTGAAGCTTTCTTT.

With regard to this clone: One end of the junction varies from germline; a read error may be responsible. The gene calls are TRBV6-5 and TRBJ2-7, with 7 bases identical to TRBD2. This CDR3 has 11 residues. The germline gives CDR1 MNHEY, CDR2 SVGAGI. The CDR3 region has the DNA TGTGCCAGCAGTTACGCCGGGACTATCTTCTTC. It yields the protein CASSYAGTIFF.

This chain connects TRBV4-2 to TRBJ1-1, with D possibly matching TRBD1 (6 bases). Germline V gene lookup returns CDR1 LGHNA and CDR2 YNFKEQ. The V end was cut by 2 bases, the J end by 4 bases, with 14 bases between. The CDR3 consists of 15 residues. The CDR3 sequence is CASSQLQGGGTEAFF. CDR3 nucleotide sequence: TGTGCCAGCAGCCAACTACAGGGTGGTGGCACTGAAGCTTTCTTT.

The chain is built from TRBV27 and TRBJ1-2; a weak D match, TRBD1 (6 bases). The V end was cut by 10 bases, the J end by 8 bases, with 17 bases between. Germline loops: CDR1 MNHEY, CDR2 SMNVEV (reference sequence). The CDR3 spans 12 residues. CDR3 region: CATLEGGKGYTF. CDR3 bases: TGTGCCACGTTAGAGGGGGGGAAAGGCTACACCTTC.

V gene TRBV27 combines with J gene TRBJ1-4; 9 bases fit TRBD1. Unmatched junction bases numbered 10, after V lost 6 bases and J lost 8 bases. The length of the CDR3 is 15 residues. Germline V gene lookup returns CDR1 MNHEY and CDR2 SMNVEV (reference sequence). The CDR3 region has the DNA TGTGCCAGCAGGGGGAAACAGGGGGCTGGAGAAAAACTGTTTTTT. It translates to CASRGKQGAGEKLFF.

The chain combines TRBV9 with TRBJ2-5, with 7 positions matching TRBD2. The CDR3 is 14 residues long. V was pared by 4 bases and J by 2 bases, with 5 bases of the junction left unmatched. Germline CDR1 and CDR2: SGDLS and YYNGEE. The CDR3 DNA sequence: TGTGCCAGCAGCTCACTAGCGACACAAGAGACCCAGTACTTC. As protein: CASSSLATQETQYF.

This chain links TRBV6-5 with TRBJ2-1; tentatively, D is TRBD2 (6 bases). The V gene lost 6 bases and the J gene lost 12 bases, with 21 bases spanning the gap. Germline values: CDR1 MNHEY, CDR2 SVGAGI. This CDR3 is built from 14 residues. CDR3 residues: CASSEAGQGVGQFF. The CDR3 bases are TGTGCCAGCAGCGAAGCGGGCCAGGGCGTAGGGCAGTTCTTC.